A selection of T cell receptor beta chains follows, all from one sample in a study of neurological immune-mediated disorders. TCRdb passed the 5' RACE reads through MiXCR, listing each CDR3 protein once. This table has about 53,000 distinct CDR3 sequences, around 3.4% appearing once. Material: PBMCs. These receptors originate from a young woman with multiple sclerosis. CDR3s include the opening cysteine and the closing phenylalanine or tryptophan.

V gene,J gene,CDR3 protein
TRBV10-3,TRBJ1-2,CAISDYYGYTF
TRBV20-1,TRBJ2-3,CSARDTFRRGDTDTQYF
TRBV7-2,TRBJ2-1,CASSLISLGEQFF
TRBV5-1,TRBJ2-4,CASSRTGGSNIQYF
TRBV5-6,TRBJ2-5,CASSRIKETQYF
TRBV28,TRBJ1-2,CASSFGFQGNYGYTF
TRBV5-1,TRBJ2-7,CASSLGLAGGRYEQYF
TRBV20-1,TRBJ2-1,CSARDGGAGAGYNEQFF
TRBV5-1,TRBJ2-1,CASSLLGQGSYNEQFF
TRBV5-4,TRBJ2-4,CASSRGANGIQYF
TRBV5-1,TRBJ1-1,CASRSVRVGPNTEAFF
TRBV5-1,TRBJ1-5,CASSLAGLNQPQHF
TRBV19,TRBJ2-1,CASSQSGNEQFF
TRBV18,TRBJ1-1,CASSPPEGRNTEAFF
TRBV27,TRBJ2-5,CASMSQGRTQETQYF
TRBV28,TRBJ1-1,CASTPLSGQGRGDTEAFF
TRBV4-1,TRBJ2-3,CASSQFGLAVPDTQYF
TRBV20-1,TRBJ1-1,CCFQRGDTEAFF
TRBV5-6,TRBJ1-1,CASSLVGTLNTEAFF
TRBV20-1,TRBJ2-3,CSAREILDRGTDTQYF
TRBV2,TRBJ2-7,CASSGRDSKYF
TRBV28,TRBJ2-2,CASWGRDSNTGELFF